What follows are 30 T cell receptor beta chains derived from one specimen sequenced in a study of cytomegalovirus exposure and HLA in healthy donors. Primers: 60 Vbeta forward and 13 Jbeta reverse. This table comes from immunoSEQ multiplex PCR, and its TCRdb copy is limited to in-frame clones, with some not included. Of approximately 120,000 clones in the sample, 76% are singletons; the top ten hold roughly an eighth. The material sequenced was PBMCs. The receptors were sampled from a woman aged 40 to 50 in good health and CMV-seropositive.

This clone appeared a few times. The chain joins TRBV7-2 to TRBJ1-1; a weak D match, TRBD1 (5 bases). The CDR3 extends over 14 amino acids. The germline CDR1 and CDR2 sequences are SGHTA and FQGNSA. The V end was cut by 5 bases, the J end by 1 base, with 11 bases between. CDR3 sequence (DNA): TGTGCCAGCAGCCGTAATACAGGGAACACTGAAGCTTTCTTT. Protein product: CASSRNTGNTEAFF.

The chain combines TRBV5-1 with TRBJ2-7; 7 positions match TRBD2. V trimming: 0 bases; J trimming: 6 bases; junction bases outside the gene matches: 6. This CDR3 spans 14 amino acids. CDR1 and CDR2 (germline): SGHRS, YFSETQ. Written as DNA, the CDR3 is TGCGCCAGCAGCTTGGTTCGGGGGGTCCTCGAGCAGTACTTC. This sequence encodes CASSLVRGVLEQYF.

J is TRBJ1-1 and V is TRBV28; TRBD1 is a possible D gene (6 bases). V was clipped by 8 bases and J by 2 bases, with 12 bases between them. The CDR3 extends over 13 amino acids. CDR1 and CDR2 (germline): MDHEN, SYDVKM. The DNA for the CDR3 is TGTGCCAGCGTTAGGGGGGGTAACACTGAAGCTTTCTTT. Its protein product is CASVRGGNTEAFF.

The CDR3 loop is CASRRGYSNQPQHF. CDR3 DNA sequence: TGTGCCAGCAGACGAGGCTATAGCAATCAGCCCCAGCATTTT. The rearrangement links TRBV28 to TRBJ1-5; no clear D gene. Deletions cut 6 bases from V and 0 bases from J, with 9 bases between. Per the germline V gene, CDR1 is MDHEN and CDR2 is SYDVKM. This CDR3 contains 14 residues. The full variable domain, its missing parts supplied by reference TRBV28 and TRBJ1-5, is DVKVTQSSRYLVKRTGEKVFLECVQDMDHENMFWYRQDPGLGLRLIYFSYDVKMKEKGDIPEGYSVSREKKERFSLILESASTNQTSMYLCASRRGYSNQPQHFGDGTRLSIL.

This clone was recorded once. V usage is TRBV19 and J usage is TRBJ1-6; no clear D. CDR3 length: 15 residues. The germline gives CDR1 LNHDA, CDR2 SQIVND (reference sequence). The V end lost 6 bases, the J end lost 7 bases, and 16 bases lay between the germline ends. Written as DNA, the CDR3 is TGTGCCAGTAGACGCCGTGGGGAGGCCAATTCACCCCTCCACTTT. Its protein is CASRRRGEANSPLHF.

The rearrangement uses TRBV5-1 and TRBJ2-5; 8 nucleotides match TRBD2. The CDR3 covers 16 residues. V trimming: 2 bases; J trimming: 1 base; junction bases outside the gene matches: 7. The V gene's germline CDR1 is SGHRS and CDR2 YFSETQ. CDR3 sequence reads: CASSLGGAGAQETQYF. The CDR3 nucleotides read TGCGCCAGCAGCTTAGGTGGAGCGGGGGCCCAAGAGACCCAGTACTTC.

This clone was recorded a few times. DNA of the CDR3: TGTGCCAGCAGCACACAGGGGAGGACTGAAGCTTTCTTT. Amino acids: CASSTQGRTEAFF. The chain uses TRBV7-3 and TRBJ1-1; 7 bases line up with TRBD1. Germline loops: CDR1 SGHTA, CDR2 FQGTGA. The CDR3 spans 13 residues. J was trimmed by 5 bases and V by 5 bases; bases with no gene match: 5.

The chain carries TRBV15 and TRBJ1-1; tentatively, D is TRBD1 (5 bases). V dropped 0 bases and J dropped 4 bases, with 15 bases sitting between them. Germline lookup yields CDR1 LNHNV and CDR2 YYDKDF (reference sequence). The CDR3 totals 16 residues. The CDR3 DNA follows: TGTGCCACCAGCAGAGATCCGGGGATCGGGGGCACTGAAGCTTTCTTT. It is translated as CATSRDPGIGGTEAFF.

The chain couples TRBV6-5 to TRBJ2-7, with a tentative D call TRBD1 (5 bases). The V gene lost 10 bases and the J gene lost 0 bases, with 16 bases spanning the gap. This CDR3 is 14 amino acids long. Germline lookup yields CDR1 MNHEY and CDR2 SVGAGI. CDR3 sequence: CATTTKQDSYEQYF. Here the CDR3 DNA reads TGTGCCACCACCACCAAACAGGACTCCTACGAGCAGTACTTC.

The chain joins TRBV5-1 to TRBJ2-3; D is undetermined. This CDR3 spans 13 amino acids. Germline loops: CDR1 SGHRS, CDR2 YFSETQ. V lost 3 bases to trimming and J lost 3 bases, with 8 bases between them. CDR3 region: CASSSDGTDTQYF. In nucleotides, the CDR3 is TGCGCCAGCAGCTCCGACGGGACAGATACGCAGTATTTT.

V and J are TRBV10-3 and TRBJ1-5, with 9 bases matching TRBD1. After removal of 5 bases from V and 7 bases from J, the junction contained 3 bases not matched to a gene. Germline V gene data show CDR1 as ENHRY and CDR2 as SYGVKD. The CDR3 is 13 amino acids. CDR3: CAISPGTGQPQHF. The CDR3 DNA follows: TGTGCCATCAGTCCCGGGACAGGGCAGCCCCAGCATTTT.

The V gene is TRBV5-1, the J gene TRBJ1-2, with D uncertain. Trimming pared 4 bases from V and 7 bases from J, leaving 20 bases between. CDR1 is SGHRS, CDR2 YFSETQ, per germline. The length of the CDR3 is 15 residues. CDR3 DNA: TGCGCCAGCAGCGTGGACCGGGAGTTCATACGTGGCTACACCTTC. It is translated as CASSVDREFIRGYTF.

The chain is built from TRBV18 and TRBJ2-5, with TRBD2 matching over 15 bases. The germline CDR1 and CDR2 sequences are KGHSH and LQKENI. The CDR3 is made up of 17 amino acids. With V trimmed by 3 bases and J by 2 bases, 4 bases remained unmatched. In nucleotides, the CDR3 is TGTGCCAGCTCACCCCGAGGGACTAGCGGGGGGCAAGAGACCCAGTACTTC. Protein product: CASSPRGTSGGQETQYF.

This clone was found a few times. J is TRBJ2-2 and V is TRBV30; D is uncertain. The CDR3 is 13 residues long. The germline V gene has CDR1 GTSNPN and CDR2 SVGIG (reference sequence). V was clipped by 0 bases and J by 5 bases, with 7 bases between them. CDR3: CAWSVQLTGELFF. CDR3 coding DNA: TGTGCCTGGAGTGTTCAACTGACCGGGGAGCTGTTTTTT.

The chain employs TRBV10-1 and TRBJ1-1; TRBD1 matches 8 bases. J was trimmed by 3 bases and V by 8 bases; bases with no gene match: 8. The CDR3 is 14 amino acids. The germline V gene has CDR1 WNHNN and CDR2 SYGVQD (reference sequence). CDR3 protein: CASCPSGGHTEAFF. The CDR3 nucleotides read TGCGCCAGCTGCCCTTCAGGGGGCCACACTGAAGCTTTCTTT.

The chain employs TRBV9 and TRBJ1-3; a weak D match, TRBD1 (6 bases). CDR1 is SGDLS, CDR2 YYNGEE, per germline. CDR3 size: 15 residues. The V end lost 0 bases, the J end lost 8 bases, and 15 bases lay between the germline ends. The DNA for the CDR3 is TGTGCCAGCAGCGTAGGTACAGGGAGTAGAGACACCATATATTTT. Protein sequence: CASSVGTGSRDTIYF.

This chain uses TRBV27 with TRBJ2-1; 13 bases map to TRBD2. The CDR3 sequence is 15 residues long. The V gene end was trimmed by 4 bases and the J gene end by 4 bases; junction bases not matched to a gene: 1. The germline V gene encodes CDR1 MNHEY and CDR2 SMNVEV (reference sequence). CDR3 amino acids: CASSSTSGRYNEQFF. For the CDR3, the DNA is TGTGCCAGCAGTTCGACTAGCGGGAGGTACAATGAGCAGTTCTTC.

The chain uses TRBV7-9 and TRBJ2-5; 7 bases match TRBD2. Per germline, CDR1 SEHNR and CDR2 FQNEAQ (reference sequence). With 5 bases clipped from V and 1 base from J, the junction kept 10 bases outside the gene matches. The CDR3 extends over 16 amino acids. CDR3 loop: CASSRASGVIQETQYF. The CDR3 nucleotides read TGTGCCAGCAGCAGAGCCAGCGGGGTAATCCAAGAGACCCAGTACTTC.

The sample holds a few counts of this clone. This rearrangement joins TRBV7-9 to TRBJ2-4; 10 nucleotides line up with TRBD1. This CDR3 contains 15 residues. With V trimmed by 2 bases and J by 9 bases, 7 bases remained unmatched. CDR1 is SEHNR and CDR2 is FQNEAQ in the germline V gene (reference sequence). Written as DNA, the CDR3 is TGTGCCAGCAGCTTAATGGGACAGGGGATCGCCATTCAGTACTTC. It encodes CASSLMGQGIAIQYF.

The V call is TRBV6-5, the J call TRBJ1-4; tentatively, D is TRBD1 (5 bases). This CDR3 contains 14 residues. CDR1 is MNHEY, CDR2 SVGAGI, per germline. The V gene lost 5 bases and the J gene lost 7 bases, with 14 bases spanning the gap. CDR3 DNA sequence: TGTGCCAGCAGTGCCGACAGTCTCGGTGAAAAACTGTTTTTT. Translated: CASSADSLGEKLFF.

This chain connects TRBV2 to TRBJ1-5; no clear D gene. CDR3 size: 16 residues. With 8 bases removed from V and 0 bases from J, the gap between germline ends came to 17 bases. Per the germline V gene, CDR1 is SNHLY and CDR2 is FYNNEI. The CDR3 nucleotides read TGTGCCAGCCAGGACTCCCCCCAGAATAGCAATCAGCCCCAGCATTTT. Protein: CASQDSPQNSNQPQHF.

This clone has a handful of counts. This rearrangement joins TRBV2 to TRBJ1-1; no definite D call. Germline CDR1 and CDR2: SNHLY and FYNNEI. V gave up 10 bases and J gave up 2 bases, with 8 bases separating them. CDR3 length equals 11 residues. This CDR3 reads CATQENTEAFF. In nucleotides, the CDR3 is TGTGCCACCCAGGAAAACACTGAAGCTTTCTTT.

The chain links TRBV10-2 to TRBJ1-5; tentatively, D is TRBD1 (5 bases). V gave up 4 bases and J gave up 6 bases, with 10 bases separating them. The CDR3 is 13 residues long. CDR1 and CDR2 from the germline V gene are WSHSY and SAAADI. CDR3 protein: CASSAGGVQPQHF. The DNA of the CDR3 is TGCGCCAGCAGTGCCGGGGGGGTTCAGCCCCAGCATTTT.

The gene calls are TRBV2 and TRBJ1-4; a possible D gene is TRBD1 (6 bases). The CDR3 loop spans 16 amino acids. Trimming removed 6 bases from V and 4 bases from J, with 18 bases in between. Germline V CDR1 and CDR2: SNHLY, FYNNEI. The DNA of the CDR3 is TGTGCCAGCAGCCCAACATTCCGGGACAATAATGAAAAACTGTTTTTT. The encoded protein is CASSPTFRDNNEKLFF.

The CDR3 spells CASSLSSGVRSPLHF. The DNA of the CDR3 is TGTGCCAGCAGCTTATCCTCAGGGGTGCGTTCACCCCTCCACTTT. The chain carries TRBV7-2 and TRBJ1-6, with D perhaps matching TRBD1 (6 bases). The CDR3 consists of 15 residues. CDR1 is SGHTA, CDR2 FQGNSA, per germline. Deletions cut 2 bases from V and 9 bases from J, with 14 bases between.

The CDR3 bases are TGTGCCAGCAGCCCGTCGGACAGGCCCACGCCTAACTATGGCTACACCTTC. It codes for CASSPSDRPTPNYGYTF. The J gene is TRBJ1-2, the V gene TRBV7-8; 7 bases are a match to TRBD1. This CDR3 has 17 amino acids. CDR1 SGHVS and CDR2 FQNEAQ come from the germline V gene. V was pared by 5 bases and J by 0 bases, with 12 bases of the junction left unmatched.

The rearrangement joins TRBV19 to TRBJ1-3, with TRBD1 matching 8 bases. The CDR3 is made up of 16 amino acids. After removal of 5 bases from V and 1 base from J, the junction contained 7 bases not matched to a gene. The germline CDR1 and CDR2 sequences are LNHDA and SQIVND (reference sequence). The CDR3 DNA is TGTGCCAGTAGTTCTCGACAGGGGCCGTCTGGAAACACCATATATTTT. Translating gives CASSSRQGPSGNTIYF.

The table lists this clone with a count of one. This chain connects TRBV7-9 to TRBJ1-4; a possible D gene is TRBD1 (6 bases). Germline CDR1 and CDR2: SEHNR and FQNEAQ (reference sequence). Deletions cut 1 base from V and 8 bases from J, with 17 bases between. This CDR3 region has 16 residues. The CDR3 sequence is CASSLGRGGADEKLFF. CDR3 bases: TGTGCCAGCAGCTTAGGCAGAGGGGGGGCTGACGAAAAACTGTTTTTT.

This clone was observed once. This chain connects TRBV5-6 to TRBJ2-5; 8 nucleotides align to TRBD2. Trimming took 4 bases from V and 4 from J; bases not matched to a gene: 3. This CDR3 contains 13 residues. Germline-derived CDR1 and CDR2 are SGHDT and YYEEEE. The CDR3 region has the DNA TGTGCCAGCAGCCTAACTAGCGGAGAGACCCAGTACTTC. Translating it yields CASSLTSGETQYF.

The CDR3, as DNA: TGTGCCAGCAGTGGGGGCGCAGGGCTAGATGGCTACACCTTC. It yields the protein CASSGGAGLDGYTF. The J gene is TRBJ1-2, the V gene TRBV11-2; TRBD1 might be the D (6 bases). V lost 6 bases and J lost 6, with 17 bases in between. CDR1 and CDR2 (germline): SGHAT, FQNNGV. The CDR3 contains 14 residues.